The source of this T cell receptor (beta chain) is a study of cytomegalovirus exposure and HLA in healthy donors. Germline CDR1 SGHNT, CDR2 YYREEE (reference sequence). The CDR3 has 13 amino acids. V shed 4 bases and J 7 bases; nucleotides not matched to a gene: 4. The PCR made use of 60 Vbeta and 13 Jbeta primers. The protocol was immunoSEQ multiplex PCR, while the TCRdb copy is restricted to in-frame clones and leaves out a portion. The table shows around 160,000 clones, with 60% to 80% occurring only once. The rearrangement uses TRBV5-4 and TRBJ1-2, with 10 bases aligning to TRBD1. The sequence came from a male donor in good health and CMV-seronegative. Sequenced sample: PBMCs. CDR3 sequence (DNA): TGTGCCAGCAGCCCGCGGGACAGGGGTGGCTACACCTTC. Translation: CASSPRDRGGYTF.